This T cell receptor (beta chain) emerged from a study of response to subunit inactivated influenza vaccine. Looked up from germline, CDR1 is MNHEY and CDR2 is SVGEGT. Deletions cut 1 base from V and 0 bases from J, with 19 bases between. CDR3 length: 20 residues. TCRdb used MiXCR to reprocess the RT-PCR reads, holding one entry per CDR3 protein. The sample records 150,000 to 200,000 distinct CDR3 sequences, 12% being singletons. This clonotype was recorded many times. The sample also formed part of further work on T cells expressing NK-cell markers. That report adds: TCR beta libraries carry UMIs added by 5'RACE template switching. In the group of eight sequenced donors, seven were HCMV-seropositive and one was seronegative. A few of the donors also had these clonotypes leading their CD3+CD56-NKG2C+ fraction.

V usage is TRBV6-2 or TRBV6-3 and J usage is TRBJ2-6, with D possibly TRBD1 on 5 matching bases. The clonotype originates from a man over 45 who received an inactivated influenza vaccine. This material consisted of CD8+ T cells sorted from PBMCs, taken 12 days after vaccination. CDR3 region: CASSYYPPGWLVSGANVLTF. As DNA, the CDR3 is TGTGCCAGCAGTTACTACCCCCCAGGGTGGCTAGTCTCTGGGGCCAACGTCCTGACTTTC.